The T cell receptor beta chain described here comes from a study of blood T cell repertoires in COVID-19. Study in general: The study drew acute and convalescent COVID-19 samples from the United States, Italy and Spain. T cells, B-cell-depleted T cells, or PBMCs provided the cDNA or gDNA that served as material.

About this clone itself: The junction does not match germline at one end; this may be a read error.

Some clones are missing from TCRdb's copy, which holds only in-frame ones; the method was immunoSEQ multiplex PCR. The sample carries 180,000 or so clones, around 83% recorded once. The clonotype originates from a man younger than 30 with acute or convalescent COVID-19. Sequencing used peripheral blood.

The CDR3 spells CAWSVQGTPEEVF. Written as DNA, the CDR3 is TGTGCCTGGAGTGTACAGGGCACCCCAGAGGAGGTCTTC. The chain carries TRBV30 and TRBJ1-2, with a possible D match to TRBD1 (6 bases). There are 13 residues in the CDR3. CDR1 is GTSNPN and CDR2 is SVGIG in the germline V gene (reference sequence).